One and the same sample provided the 14 T cell receptor beta chains below, sequenced in a study of blood T cell repertoires in COVID-19. Method: immunoSEQ multiplex PCR; TCRdb's copy keeps in-frame clones and lacks some. This table has 100,000 to 120,000 clones, approximately 80% appearing once. The specimen was peripheral blood. The receptors shown here come from a woman aged 70 to 79 with acute or convalescent COVID-19.

The V gene is TRBV7-2, the J gene TRBJ1-2, with D unclear. Between the trimmed V and J ends, which lost 1 base and 4 bases, there was a span of 10 bases. CDR1 SGHTA and CDR2 FQGNSA come from the germline V gene. This CDR3 is built from 14 residues. The DNA for the CDR3 is TGTGCCAGCAGCTTAGACTCTAGCCGCTATGGCTACACCTTC. As protein: CASSLDSSRYGYTF.

The V call is TRBV7-8, the J call TRBJ2-5; D may be TRBD1 (5 bases). Germline lookup yields CDR1 SGHVS and CDR2 FQNEAQ. CDR3 length: 13 amino acids. The V end lost 4 bases, the J end lost 5 bases, and 11 bases lay between the germline ends. This CDR3 reads CASSSGHAETQYF. DNA of the CDR3: TGTGCCAGCAGCTCTGGACACGCCGAGACCCAGTACTTC. Based on the CDR3 plus reference TRBV7-8 and TRBJ2-5, the full variable domain is GAGVSQSPRYKVAKRGQDVALRCDPISGHVSLFWYQQALGQGPEFLTYFQNEAQLDKSGLPSDRFFAERPEGSVSTLKIQRTQQEDSAVYLCASSSGHAETQYFGPGTRLLVL.

The V gene is TRBV5-1, the J gene TRBJ2-4, with 14 bases identical to TRBD2. The CDR3 totals 19 residues. Germline V gene lookup returns CDR1 SGHRS and CDR2 YFSETQ. J was trimmed by 3 bases and V by 3 bases; bases with no gene match: 11. This chain's CDR3 is CASSSGGTSGSWDKNIQYF. In nucleotides, the CDR3 is TGCGCCAGCAGCTCCGGTGGGACTAGCGGGAGCTGGGACAAAAACATTCAGTACTTC.

This chain connects TRBV12-3 or TRBV12-4 to TRBJ2-2; possible D gene TRBD1, 5 bases. V was cut by 6 bases and J by 6 bases, with 8 bases left in between. There are 12 residues in the CDR3. The CDR3 is CASRQGAGELFF. In nucleotides, the CDR3 is TGTGCCAGCAGGCAAGGGGCCGGGGAGCTGTTTTTT.

The chain is built from TRBV28 and TRBJ1-6, with 7 positions matching TRBD1. The CDR3 contains 13 residues. Trimming took 8 bases from V and 4 from J; bases not matched to a gene: 2. Germline CDR1 and CDR2: MDHEN and SYDVKM. CDR3 loop: CASGDRYNSPLHF. CDR3 nucleotides: TGTGCCAGCGGGGACAGATATAATTCACCCCTCCACTTT.

The J gene is TRBJ2-3, the V gene TRBV7-2, with 7 nucleotides matching TRBD2. Germline V gene lookup returns CDR1 SGHTA and CDR2 FQGNSA. V lost 5 bases to trimming and J lost 6 bases; unmatched junction nucleotides: 14. This CDR3 is built from 16 residues. The chain's CDR3 is CASSPRTRGGRDTQYF. The CDR3 DNA reads TGTGCCAGCAGCCCCCGGACTAGAGGCGGCAGGGATACGCAGTATTTT.

J is TRBJ2-1 and V is TRBV5-1; TRBD2 matches 14 bases. J gave up 2 bases and V 4 bases, and 11 bases lay outside the gene matches. The CDR3 is 19 amino acids. Germline CDR1 reads SGHRS; CDR2 reads YFSETQ. CDR3 nucleotides: TGCGCCAGCAGCAGGGGACTAGCGGGAGCGAAGAGGACCTACAATGAGCAGTTCTTC. Protein product: CASSRGLAGAKRTYNEQFF.

V gene TRBV28 combines with J gene TRBJ2-7; 8 bases align to TRBD1. V was clipped by 7 bases and J by 2 bases; unmatched bases: 7. The CDR3 contains 14 residues. Germline assignment: CDR1 MDHEN and CDR2 SYDVKM. The DNA of the CDR3 is TGTGCCAGCATTCGATCGACAGGGGCCTACGAGCAGTACTTC. It is translated as CASIRSTGAYEQYF.

This clone was seen a single time. The rearrangement links TRBV5-4 to TRBJ1-4; the match to TRBD1 covers 9 bases. The CDR3 runs 14 residues. The trim removed 1 base at V and 6 bases at J, leaving 1 base unmatched. Germline CDR1 SGHNT, CDR2 YYREEE (reference sequence). The DNA for the CDR3 is TGTGCCAGCAGCTTGCGGGACAGGGATGAAAAACTGTTTTTT. Encoded protein: CASSLRDRDEKLFF.

The rearrangement joins TRBV7-2 to TRBJ1-6, with D maybe TRBD1 (5 bases). Germline lookup yields CDR1 SGHTA and CDR2 FQGNSA. The length of the CDR3 is 15 residues. V dropped 5 bases and J dropped 7 bases, with 15 bases sitting between them. The DNA of the CDR3 is TGTGCCAGCAGCACTCGGACAATTTTAAATTCACCCCTCCACTTT. It specifies CASSTRTILNSPLHF.

The chain joins TRBV5-8 to TRBJ2-2; D is undetermined. Deletions cut 0 bases from V and 0 bases from J, with 6 bases between. The CDR3 is 15 amino acids. CDR1 SGHTS and CDR2 YDEGEE come from the germline V gene. CDR3 DNA: TGTGCCAGCAGCTTGGGTACGGCGAACACCGGGGAGCTGTTTTTT. This codes for CASSLGTANTGELFF.

The gene calls are TRBV3-1 (or the pseudogene TRBV3-2) and TRBJ1-2, with D perhaps TRBD1 (5 bases). CDR3 length: 12 residues. Germline V gene sequence: CDR1 LGHDT, CDR2 YNNKEL (reference sequence). The V end lost 1 base, the J end lost 13 bases, and 13 bases lay between the germline ends. For the CDR3, the DNA is TGTGCCAGCAGCCAAGCAGACAGCCTTTGCACCTTC. The encoded protein is CASSQADSLCTF.

The table lists this clone with a count of one. The J gene is TRBJ2-2, the V gene TRBV6-1, with 7 bases fitting TRBD2. V lost 2 bases, J lost 4 bases, and 7 bases stayed unmatched. Germline V gene sequence: CDR1 MNHNS, CDR2 SASEGT. The CDR3 covers 16 residues. This CDR3 is CASSEQAGASTGELFF. As DNA, the CDR3 is TGTGCCAGCAGTGAACAGGCGGGAGCGAGCACCGGGGAGCTGTTTTTT.

The chain recombines TRBV6-5 with TRBJ1-1; 9 nucleotides line up with TRBD1. The V gene end was trimmed by 6 bases and the J gene end by 7 bases; junction bases not matched to a gene: 9. This CDR3 spans 14 amino acids. CDR1 and CDR2 from the germline V gene are MNHEY and SVGAGI. The CDR3 DNA is TGTGCCAGCAGCCCGGGACAGGGAAGCGGTGAAGCTTTCTTT. Protein sequence: CASSPGQGSGEAFF.